The 23 T cell receptor beta chains presented below share a single source sample, sequenced in a study of blood T cell repertoires in COVID-19. Assay used: immunoSEQ multiplex PCR; TCRdb lists only in-frame clones, some missing. Here the sample spans approximately 200,000 clones, roughly 80% being singletons. The sample taken for sequencing was peripheral blood. These receptors were taken from a woman aged 55-70 years with acute or convalescent COVID-19.

This sequence joins TRBV6-2 or TRBV6-3 and TRBJ1-2; D is uncertain. The V gene lost 4 bases and the J gene lost 8 bases, with 20 bases spanning the gap. The CDR3 has 15 residues. Germline V gene sequence: CDR1 MNHEY, CDR2 SVGEGT. CDR3 DNA: TGTGCCAGCAGTTCGCCTCGTGGAGGGCGGGAGGGCTACACCTTC. Encoded protein: CASSSPRGGREGYTF.

This clone was seen just once. The rearrangement joins TRBV27 to TRBJ1-2; tentatively, D is TRBD1 (5 bases). The germline V gene has CDR1 MNHEY and CDR2 SMNVEV (reference sequence). The V gene lost 10 bases and the J gene lost 6 bases, with 21 bases spanning the gap. CDR3 length: 14 residues. CDR3 region: CATKLGGGVDGYTF. The CDR3 bases are TGTGCCACCAAGTTGGGGGGAGGGGTTGATGGCTACACCTTC.

The chain couples TRBV7-3 to TRBJ1-1, with unresolved D. Trimming shortened V by 0 bases and J by 3 bases, and 8 bases separated the two germline ends. Looked up from germline, CDR1 is SGHTA and CDR2 is FQGTGA. CDR3 length equals 14 residues. CDR3 sequence (DNA): TGTGCCAGCAGCTTAACGTACGGGGACACTGAAGCTTTCTTT. It is translated as CASSLTYGDTEAFF.

This clone has more than one count but fewer than ten. V and J are TRBV20-1 and TRBJ1-1; D gene ambiguous. V gave up 4 bases and J gave up 1 base, with 4 bases separating them. Germline CDR1 DFQATT, CDR2 SNEGSKA (reference sequence). The CDR3 is made up of 11 amino acids. CDR3 loop: CSAISNTEAFF. The DNA for the CDR3 is TGCAGTGCTATATCGAACACTGAAGCTTTCTTT.

This chain joins TRBV7-3 and TRBJ2-1, with 8 bases lining up with TRBD1. The ends lost 3 bases at V and 10 bases at J; junction bases unmatched: 5. Germline CDR1 reads SGHTA; CDR2 reads FQGTGA. This CDR3 contains 13 residues. CDR3 in DNA: TGTGCCAGCAGCTTTACTGGACAGGGCGAGCAGTTCTTC. Translating gives CASSFTGQGEQFF.

This clone was seen more than once but under ten times. V and J are TRBV12-3 or TRBV12-4 and TRBJ1-2, with D perhaps matching TRBD1 (5 bases). Trimming cost V 10 bases and J 5 bases, with 14 bases left between them. The CDR3 is made up of 12 amino acids. CDR3 nucleotides: TGTGCCACCTCGTGGGAGGGGTATGGCTACACCTTC. Amino acid sequence: CATSWEGYGYTF.

The chain links TRBV5-1 to TRBJ1-3; TRBD1 matches 7 bases. Per the germline V gene, CDR1 is SGHRS and CDR2 is YFSETQ. Trimming took 2 bases from V and 4 from J; bases not matched to a gene: 6. CDR3 size: 15 residues. In DNA, the CDR3 is TGCGCCAGCAGCTTTGACAGGGCCAAAGGAAACACCATATATTTT. It specifies CASSFDRAKGNTIYF.

The chain's CDR3 is CASRQGSNEKLFF. The DNA of the CDR3 is TGTGCCAGCAGACAGGGGTCTAATGAAAAACTGTTTTTT. The chain joins TRBV6-5 to TRBJ1-4, with 7 bases identical to TRBD1. With V trimmed by 6 bases and J by 3 bases, 1 base remained unmatched. Looked up from germline, CDR1 is MNHEY and CDR2 is SVGAGI. This CDR3 contains 13 residues.

This clone has a handful of counts. The V gene is TRBV7-9, the J gene TRBJ2-3; D is unresolved. Per the germline V gene, CDR1 is SEHNR and CDR2 is FQNEAQ (reference sequence). V was shortened by 5 bases and J by 0 bases, with 15 bases between the two germline ends. This CDR3 is 16 amino acids long. The CDR3 spells CASSARISPSTDTQYF. CDR3 nucleotide sequence: TGTGCCAGCAGCGCTAGGATTAGCCCTAGCACAGATACGCAGTATTTT.

The chain joins TRBV5-4 to TRBJ2-3; 8 bases line up with TRBD2. The CDR3 covers 17 residues. Germline V gives CDR1 SGHNT, CDR2 YYREEE (reference sequence). V shed 4 bases and J 4 bases; nucleotides not matched to a gene: 14. The CDR3, as DNA: TGTGCCAGCAGCCCCTCCCCCTTTACTAGCGGTGCAGATACGCAGTATTTT. Its protein is CASSPSPFTSGADTQYF. The full variable domain, with the rest looked up from reference TRBV5-4 and TRBJ2-3, is ETGVTQSPTHLIKTRGQQVTLRCSSQSGHNTVSWYQQALGQGPQFIFQYYREEENGRGNFPPRFSGLQFPNYSSELNVNALELDDSALYLCASSPSPFTSGADTQYFGPGTRLTVL.

V and J are TRBV4-2 and TRBJ2-1, with 8 bases identical to TRBD2. J lost 3 bases, V lost 2 bases, and 9 bases had no gene match. Per the germline V gene, CDR1 is LGHNA and CDR2 is YNFKEQ. The CDR3 loop spans 17 amino acids. CDR3 sequence (DNA): TGTGCCAGCAGCCAAAGGGTCGGGGGGGCGGACTACAATGAGCAGTTCTTC. Translation: CASSQRVGGADYNEQFF.

This chain connects TRBV5-5 to TRBJ1-1; 8 bases are a match to TRBD1. Germline-derived CDR1 and CDR2 are SGHKS and YYEKEE (reference sequence). The CDR3 covers 15 residues. Losses at the gene ends were 3 bases for V and 5 bases for J; bases not matched to a gene: 9. CDR3 sequence (DNA): TGTGCCAGCAGCTCCTACTTTACAGGGGGGACTGAAGCTTTCTTT. Translating gives CASSSYFTGGTEAFF.

The chain is built from TRBV9 and TRBJ2-5; TRBD2 agrees at 8 bases. The germline gives CDR1 SGDLS, CDR2 YYNGEE. With 7 bases clipped from V and 5 bases from J, the junction kept 7 bases outside the gene matches. This CDR3 comprises 13 residues. CDR3: CASGPGLEETQYF. DNA of the CDR3: TGTGCCAGCGGACCGGGACTAGAGGAGACCCAGTACTTC.

This clone was recorded once. V and J are TRBV6-5 and TRBJ1-1; D gene ambiguous. CDR1 and CDR2 from the germline V gene are MNHEY and SVGAGI. This CDR3 contains 15 residues. Trimming pared 4 bases from V and 3 bases from J, leaving 15 bases between. This chain's CDR3 is CASSSRPTGDTEAFF. The CDR3 DNA sequence: TGTGCCAGCAGTTCACGACCGACCGGGGACACTGAAGCTTTCTTT.

The genes are TRBV9 and TRBJ2-3; D gene unclear. The ends were cut back, 0 bases at V and 2 bases at J, with 4 bases in the middle. Germline CDR1 SGDLS, CDR2 YYNGEE. The CDR3 has 13 amino acids. The DNA of the CDR3 is TGTGCCAGCAGCGTAGCGTTCACAGATACGCAGTATTTT. It is translated as CASSVAFTDTQYF.

J is TRBJ2-5 and V is TRBV5-6; D is perhaps TRBD2 (6 bases). The CDR3 spans 14 residues. V lost 3 bases and J 0 bases, leaving 9 bases between the germline ends. From germline, CDR1 is SGHDT and CDR2 YYEEEE. The CDR3 bases are TGTGCCAGCAGCTGGGGAGGCAACCAAGAGACCCAGTACTTC. Translated: CASSWGGNQETQYF.

CDR3 bases: TGTGCCAGCTCACCACCCACTAGCGGGGGTTTACGGGAGACCCAGTACTTC. Its protein is CASSPPTSGGLRETQYF. The V gene is TRBV18, the J gene TRBJ2-5, with 11 bases fitting TRBD2. The CDR3 is 17 residues long. J was trimmed by 5 bases and V by 0 bases; bases with no gene match: 8. Germline CDR1 KGHSH, CDR2 LQKENI.

This clone was seen a few times. CDR3 protein: CASSEYRGGGTEAFF. In DNA form, the CDR3 reads TGTGCCAGCAGCGAATACAGGGGGGGAGGCACTGAAGCTTTCTTT. The chain is built from TRBV7-2 and TRBJ1-1; 8 nucleotides align to TRBD1. The germline V gene has CDR1 SGHTA and CDR2 FQGNSA. J lost 4 bases, V lost 5 bases, and 9 bases had no gene match. This CDR3 region has 15 residues.

The CDR3 bases are TGTGCCAGCAGCTTAGGAGGCGTTCTCTCCTACGAGCAGTACTTC. Amino acid sequence: CASSLGGVLSYEQYF. The chain carries TRBV7-2 and TRBJ2-7; unclear D gene. The CDR3 has 15 residues. The V gene lost 1 base and the J gene lost 0 bases, with 10 bases spanning the gap. Germline V gene data show CDR1 as SGHTA and CDR2 as FQGNSA. Full variable domain (missing parts from reference TRBV7-2 and TRBJ2-7): GAGVSQSPSNKVTEKGKDVELRCDPISGHTALYWYRQSLGQGLEFLIYFQGNSAPDKSGLPSDRFSAERTGGSVSTLTIQRTQQEDSAVYLCASSLGGVLSYEQYFGPGTRLTVT.

This rearrangement joins TRBV6-5 to TRBJ2-7; 8 nucleotides agree with TRBD1. J was trimmed by 7 bases and V by 4 bases; bases with no gene match: 6. CDR3 length: 13 residues. Germline V gene sequence: CDR1 MNHEY, CDR2 SVGAGI. CDR3 sequence (DNA): TGTGCCAGCAGTTCAACCGGACAGGGTGAGCAGTACTTC. Residues: CASSSTGQGEQYF.

The rearrangement uses TRBV20-1 and TRBJ1-4; D is perhaps TRBD1 (5 bases). Germline V gene sequence: CDR1 DFQATT, CDR2 SNEGSKA (reference sequence). The CDR3 has 14 amino acids. V was shortened by 3 bases and J by 4 bases, with 12 bases between the two germline ends. CDR3: CSASLAGVNEKLFF. CDR3 bases: TGCAGTGCTAGTTTGGCGGGGGTTAATGAAAAACTGTTTTTT.

This chain connects TRBV27 to TRBJ1-1; D is perhaps TRBD1 (5 bases). The germline V gene encodes CDR1 MNHEY and CDR2 SMNVEV (reference sequence). The CDR3 loop spans 14 amino acids. The V end lost 3 bases, the J end lost 0 bases, and 8 bases lay between the germline ends. The CDR3 nucleotides are TGTGCCAGCAGTTTCCCAGGGCTGAACACTGAAGCTTTCTTT. Protein product: CASSFPGLNTEAFF.

The chain is built from TRBV27 and TRBJ1-1; D uncertain. CDR1 is MNHEY, CDR2 SMNVEV, per germline (reference sequence). Deletions cut 2 bases from V and 1 base from J, with 8 bases between. The CDR3 loop spans 14 amino acids. CDR3 in amino acids: CASSLRSTNTEAFF. The CDR3 nucleotides are TGTGCCAGCAGTTTACGATCTACGAACACTGAAGCTTTCTTT.